Shown below are 12 T cell receptor delta chains from a single sample sequenced in a study of gamma-delta T cells after stem cell transplantation. TCRdb redid the clone calls on the RT-PCR reads with CATT. The repertoire consists of around 10,000 delta-chain clones, with 1% to 1.5% occurring once and the leading ten covering about 9.3%. Sample: gamma-delta T cells. All receptors come from a human donor. It is not recorded whose cells these are; they may come from a transplant donor.

This clone was recorded many times. The rearrangement uses TRDV2 and TRDJ3, with 9 bases aligning to TRDD3. This CDR3 spans 22 amino acids. J gave up 0 bases and V 3 bases, and 17 bases lay outside the gene matches. The germline V gene has CDR1 GEAIGNYY and CDR2 EKD. In DNA, the CDR3 is TGTGCCTGTGACGGACTACTGGGGGAAAAGGGCAAAAGCTCCTGGGACACCCGACAGATGTTTTTC. As protein: CACDGLLGEKGKSSWDTRQMFF.

Comments on this clone: Germline is not matched at one junction end, which may reflect a read error. The same CDR3 is also encoded by other DNA sequences in this sample. The gene calls are TRDV2 and TRDJ1; TRDD3 matches 7 bases. CDR3 length: 19 residues. Germline values: CDR1 GEAIGNYY, CDR2 EKD. The CDR3 nucleotides are TGTGCCTGTGACATATGGAGGTCTGGGGGTCCCAATTTGACCGATAAGCTCATCTTT. Translated, it gives CACDIWRSGGPNLTDKLIF.

This clone appeared a few times. A far larger clone is a single base away, which makes a read error likely. Other DNA sequences in this specimen translate into the identical CDR3. The rearrangement links TRDV2 to TRDJ2, with D possibly matching TRDD3 (5 bases). Germline V gives CDR1 GEAIGNYY, CDR2 EKD. The CDR3 runs 17 residues. Here the CDR3 DNA reads TGTGCCTGTGACACCGTGCGGGGGCAAGCTTTGACGGCACAACTCTTCTTT. Protein: CACDTVRGQALTAQLFF.

The chain couples TRDV2 to TRDJ4, with 9 bases identical to TRDD3. The V gene end was trimmed by 3 bases and the J gene end by 0 bases; junction bases not matched to a gene: 7. Per the germline V gene, CDR1 is GEAIGNYY and CDR2 is EKD. This CDR3 spans 15 amino acids. The CDR3 DNA reads as TGTGCCTGTGACTTCCTGGGGGATGACACCAGACCCCTGATCTTT. Its protein product is CACDFLGDDTRPLIF.

This clone came up many times. J is TRDJ1 and V is TRDV2, with TRDD3 matching over 11 bases. The V gene end was trimmed by 0 bases and the J gene end by 6 bases; junction bases not matched to a gene: 5. CDR3 length: 15 residues. Per the germline V gene, CDR1 is GEAIGNYY and CDR2 is EKD. The CDR3 region has the DNA TGTGCCTGTGACACCCTGGGGGATACAAGAAATAAACTCATCTTT. Translation: CACDTLGDTRNKLIF.

This clone appeared a few times. A much bigger clone sits one base away, suggesting this may be a read error. The V call is TRDV2, the J call TRDJ1, with D possibly matching TRDD3 (5 bases). The CDR3 totals 19 residues. Germline V gene lookup returns CDR1 GEAIGNYY and CDR2 EKD. The V and J ends lost 0 bases and 3 bases respectively, with 25 bases between them. The DNA for the CDR3 is TGTGCCTGTGACACCGTAACTAGGGGACTTCGTTGGGACGCCGATAAACTCATCTTT. As protein: CACDTVTRGLRWDADKLIF.

In regard to this clone: This may be a read error: a much more frequent sequence differs by one nucleotide. This rearrangement joins TRDV2 to TRDJ1, with a tentative D call TRDD3 (6 bases). Germline V gene sequence: CDR1 GEAIGNYY, CDR2 EKD. The ends were cut back, 2 bases at V and 2 bases at J, with 14 bases in the middle. The CDR3 loop spans 15 amino acids. This CDR3 reads CACDRLPGETDKLIF. The CDR3 nucleotides read TGTGCCTGTGACAGGTTACCGGGGGAAACCGATAAACTCATCTTT.

To note about this clone: TCRdb pairs this DNA with a much larger clone's protein that differs at residue 11, likely a read error; the protein shown was translated from the DNA. The genes are TRDV2 and TRDJ3; 12 positions agree with TRDD3. This CDR3 comprises 20 residues. CDR1 and CDR2 from the germline V gene are GEAIGNYY and EKD. Trimming removed 2 bases from V and 0 bases from J; junction bases left unmatched: 7. CDR3 sequence reads: CACDKAGGYDSSWDTRQMFF. DNA of the CDR3: TGTGCCTGTGACAAGGCTGGGGGATACGATAGCTCCTGGGACACCCGACAGATGTTTTTC.

The sample holds a few counts of this clone. V and J are TRDV2 and TRDJ1, with 8 bases fitting TRDD3. This CDR3 contains 18 residues. The V gene's germline CDR1 is GEAIGNYY and CDR2 EKD. V was clipped by 0 bases and J by 0 bases; unmatched bases: 11. The CDR3 reads CACDTGGLLGANTDKLIF. The CDR3 DNA is TGTGCCTGTGACACCGGGGGCCTACTGGGGGCTAACACCGATAAACTCATCTTT.

This clone is medium-sized in the sample. V is TRDV2 and J is TRDJ1; TRDD3 aligns across 8 bases. The CDR3 consists of 19 residues. Looked up from germline, CDR1 is GEAIGNYY and CDR2 is EKD. V was clipped by 0 bases and J by 1 base; unmatched bases: 15. Written as DNA, the CDR3 is TGTGCCTGTGACACCGTAACCCCACATGGGGGATCAATCACCGATAAACTCATCTTT. Its protein is CACDTVTPHGGSITDKLIF.

This clone appeared many times. The chain employs TRDV2 and TRDJ1, with D maybe TRDD3 (6 bases). CDR3 length equals 18 residues. The V and J ends lost 0 bases and 0 bases respectively, with 19 bases between them. The germline gives CDR1 GEAIGNYY, CDR2 EKD. Here the CDR3 DNA reads TGTGCCTGTGACACCCTAGGGGGCTCTTGGGGGGACACCGATAAACTCATCTTT. Encoded protein: CACDTLGGSWGDTDKLIF.

A note on this clone: A far larger clone is off by one base, so a read error is likely. The sample carries other DNA sequences with the same CDR3. The chain employs TRDV2 and TRDJ2; the match to TRDD2 covers 8 bases. This CDR3 spans 17 amino acids. Germline V lookup: CDR1 GEAIGNYY, CDR2 EKD. The DNA of the CDR3 is TGTGCCTGTGACAATCTTCCTACGCGCTTTCCTACAGCACAACTTTTCTTT. Protein: CACDNLPTRFPTAQLFF.